The 2 T cell receptor beta chains reported below all come from one sample, sequenced in a study of shared clonotypes between healthy human individuals. Data came from immunoSEQ multiplex PCR; TCRdb stores just in-frame clones and leaves some out. The data show around 2,000,000 clones, with roughly 94% seen just once and under 0.15% held by the top ten. Sequenced material: naive CD4+ T cells sorted from blood. Regarding subset: CD45RA+ positively selected. The receptors originated from a man between 18 and 35 years old in good health.

The V gene is TRBV4-1, the J gene TRBJ2-3; 8 nucleotides agree with TRBD2. V lost 8 bases, J lost 5 bases, and 15 bases stayed unmatched. Germline V gene data show CDR1 as MGHRA and CDR2 as YSYEKL. This CDR3 is 16 amino acids long. This CDR3 is CASRGERGSGGDTQYF. The CDR3 DNA is TGCGCCAGCCGAGGGGAGCGGGGGTCCGGGGGAGATACGCAGTATTTT.

About this clone: Other DNA sequences of this sample code for an identical CDR3. This chain links TRBV4-1 with TRBJ1-1; D is uncertain. Germline CDR1 is MGHRA and CDR2 is YSYEKL. The CDR3 contains 14 residues. The V and J ends lost 3 bases and 1 base respectively, with 9 bases between them. Here the CDR3 DNA reads TGCGCCAGCAGCCAGGCGGGTCCGAACACTGAAGCTTTCTTT. Protein: CASSQAGPNTEAFF.